This T cell receptor beta chain was identified in a study of shared clonotypes between healthy human individuals (dated by TCRdb to about 2020). Context from the whole study: The cohort comprised a couple of women and three men aged 18 to 49 years. Blood TCR repertoires of four to six healthy adults were deeply sequenced to estimate repertoire size and the extent of clonotype sharing between individuals. For each donor, three plates each were used for CD4 naive and CD4 memory, two plates were used for CD8 naive, and one plate was used for CD8 memory. Libraries were prepared and TCR repertoires were sequenced by different laboratories using diverse techniques, in order to increase sequencing depth and limit assay-specific biases. Leukapheresis yielded between about 0.94 and 8.9 billion PBMCs per donor. What the authors observed across the whole study: Because the study included a small number of donors, the genetic and exposure-history diversity represented was limited. Naive subsets generally had larger estimated clonotype richness than memory subsets did. Pairwise subsampling led to the expectation that sequencing depth would affect the degree of clonotype sharing among donors. Even with the large sequencing depth, rarefaction of the sorted-subset datasets indicated that sequencing was incomplete. Sampling was restricted to blood, and TCR repertoires in tissue are likely to differ from TCR repertoires in blood. About 5% of naive CD4, 3.5% of naive CD8, roughly 2.5% of memory CD4, and approximately 0.39% of memory CD8 clonotypes were shared across several donors. Clonotypes shared by all four sorted-subset donors showed higher generation probabilities than non-shared clonotypes.

A few counts support this clone. Its antigen has not been determined. Nothing much larger sits one base from this clone, and base qualities are not available. Using the deep immunoSEQ assay, multiplex PCR amplified TCR CDR3 regions from genomic DNA. Genomic DNA extracted from each cell subset was distributed evenly over all wells of several immunoSEQ 96-well plates, and each plate served as one replicate. For sorted subsets, 150 to 200 ng genomic DNA, equal to some 30,000 T cell genomes, was loaded into each replicate PCR. The purified libraries were quantified using a Qubit 3.0 fluorometer, sized with a Bioanalyzer 2100, and then quantified again using the KAPA Library Quantification kit. Each immunoSEQ 96-well plate was sequenced on its own single-read 150-cycle Illumina NextSeq 550 flow cell. In the original analysis: Because only junctional sequences without quality scores were contained in the immunoSEQ output, filtering matching that applied to full-length reads could not be performed. To assign V/J genes and CDR3, sequences were annotated against IMGT germline references using PyIR, a Python wrapper for IgBLAST v1.9. Reads were filtered out if the reads had weak V/J assignments (E-value above 1e-6), no CDR3, stop codons, out-of-frame junctions, or ambiguous translated residues. A V3J clonotype was defined by an identical inferred V gene, J gene, and CDR3 amino acid sequence. Percentage overlap between repertoires was computed as shared unique clonotypes divided by the size of the smaller repertoire. Richness of each repertoire was evaluated using RTK rarefaction, the Chao1 estimator, and Recon v2.1 estimates of unobserved clonotypes. Generation probabilities were computed with OLGA for all TCRbeta clonotypes obtained by the gDNA method from several donors. TCRdb limited this immuneACCESS table to in-frame rearrangements with V and J called. A share of clones is missing; checked studies link under half to unresolved V genes, and the rest is unexplained. The DNA gave D and trimming, while V, J and clone size come from that table. For this sample the table gives around 1,100,000 clones, of which approximately 80% were detected only once. The ten largest clones represent almost 0.9% of the sample.

The donors were healthy, HIV-negative adults who had no recently reported acute infections or vaccinations. All donors were Caucasian adults living in Nashville, Tennessee, USA. Magnetic negative selection was used to enrich CD4+ T cells, after which naive cells were positively selected on CD45RA and the negative fraction became the memory subset. Blood was obtained by leukapheresis, after which PBMCs were separated by Ficoll-Histopaque density gradient centrifugation and cryopreserved in liquid nitrogen vapor phase. Analytical flow cytometry was used to check the purity and quantity of each magnetically sorted T cell population. Genomic DNA was isolated from every sorted fraction and measured by UV absorbance on a Nanodrop 2000c. Between the V and J ends, shortened by 6 bases and 2 bases respectively, the junction contains 17 bases. The CDR3 starts with the cysteine, ends with the phenylalanine, and has 16 residues. CDR3 DNA is the only sequence kept; it has 48 bases, read in frame from the first base. The germline V gene (reference sequence) gives CDR1 as MNHNY and CDR2 as SVGAGI.

The receptor comes from a man in his late teens or twenties in good health. Some clones in this sample may be carry-over from other donors' samples. The chain couples TRBV6-6 to TRBJ1-3; the D gene is perhaps TRBD1, on 6 matching bases. Sample: memory CD4+ T cells from PBMCs. The cell subset or site label here, explained by the study, means: CD45RA-negative fraction. The CDR3 here reads CASSQFRDKTGNTIYF. The DNA sequence is TGTGCCAGCAGCCAGTTTAGGGACAAGACTGGAAACACCATATATTTT.